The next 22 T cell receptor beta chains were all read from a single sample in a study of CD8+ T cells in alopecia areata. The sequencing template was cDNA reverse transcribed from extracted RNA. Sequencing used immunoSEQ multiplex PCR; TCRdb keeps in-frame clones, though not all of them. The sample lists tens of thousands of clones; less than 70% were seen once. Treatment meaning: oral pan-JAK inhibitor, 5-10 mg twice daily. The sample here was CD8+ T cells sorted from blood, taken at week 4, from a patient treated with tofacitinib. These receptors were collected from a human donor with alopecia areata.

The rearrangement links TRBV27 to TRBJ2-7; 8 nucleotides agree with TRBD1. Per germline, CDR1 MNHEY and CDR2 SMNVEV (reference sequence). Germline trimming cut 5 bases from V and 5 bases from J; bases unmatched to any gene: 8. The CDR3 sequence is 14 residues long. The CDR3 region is CASSPRGPVNEQYF. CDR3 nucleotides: TGTGCCAGCAGTCCCAGGGGGCCGGTCAACGAGCAGTACTTC.

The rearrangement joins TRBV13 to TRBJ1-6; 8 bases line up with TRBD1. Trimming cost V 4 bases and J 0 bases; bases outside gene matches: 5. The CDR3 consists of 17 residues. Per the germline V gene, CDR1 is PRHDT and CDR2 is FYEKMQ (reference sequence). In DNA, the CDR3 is TGTGCCAGCAGCTCGGACAGGGCTAGCTCCTATAATTCACCCCTCCACTTT. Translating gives CASSSDRASSYNSPLHF.

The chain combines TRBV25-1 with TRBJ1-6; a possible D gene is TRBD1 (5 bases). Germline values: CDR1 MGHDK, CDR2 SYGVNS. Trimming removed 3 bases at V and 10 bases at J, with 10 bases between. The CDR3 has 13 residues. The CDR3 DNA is TGTGCCAGCAGTGACGGACACAAGTCACCCCTCCACTTT. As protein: CASSDGHKSPLHF. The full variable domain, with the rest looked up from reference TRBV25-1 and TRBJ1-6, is EADIYQTPRYLVIGTGKKITLECSQTMGHDKMYWYQQDPGMELHLIHYSYGVNSTEKGDLSSESTVSRIRTEHFPLTLESARPSHTSQYLCASSDGHKSPLHFGNGTRLTVT.

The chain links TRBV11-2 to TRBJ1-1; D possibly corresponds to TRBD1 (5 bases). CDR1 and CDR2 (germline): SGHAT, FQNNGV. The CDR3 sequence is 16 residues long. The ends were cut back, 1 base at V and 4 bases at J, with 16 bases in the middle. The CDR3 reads CASSLGQGGFRTEAFF. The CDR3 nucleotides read TGTGCCAGCAGCTTAGGCCAGGGAGGGTTTCGCACTGAAGCTTTCTTT.

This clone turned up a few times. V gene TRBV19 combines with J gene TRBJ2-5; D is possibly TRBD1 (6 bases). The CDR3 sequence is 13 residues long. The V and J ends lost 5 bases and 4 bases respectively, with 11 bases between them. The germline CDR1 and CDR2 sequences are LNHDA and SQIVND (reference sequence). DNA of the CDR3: TGTGCCAGTAGTTCACAGGGCGGAGAGACCCAGTACTTC. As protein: CASSSQGGETQYF.

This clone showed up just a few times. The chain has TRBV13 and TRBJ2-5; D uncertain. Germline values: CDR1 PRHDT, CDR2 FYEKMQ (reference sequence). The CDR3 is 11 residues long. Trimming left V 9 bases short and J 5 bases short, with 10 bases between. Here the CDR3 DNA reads TGTGCCAGTGGAATTGCGGAGACCCAGTACTTC. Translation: CASGIAETQYF.

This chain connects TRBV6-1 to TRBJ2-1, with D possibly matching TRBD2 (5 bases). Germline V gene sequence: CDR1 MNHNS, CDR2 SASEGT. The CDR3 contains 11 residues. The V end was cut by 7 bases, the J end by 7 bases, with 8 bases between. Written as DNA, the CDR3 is TGTGCCAGCATTCGGGGAAATGAGCAGTTCTTC. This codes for CASIRGNEQFF.

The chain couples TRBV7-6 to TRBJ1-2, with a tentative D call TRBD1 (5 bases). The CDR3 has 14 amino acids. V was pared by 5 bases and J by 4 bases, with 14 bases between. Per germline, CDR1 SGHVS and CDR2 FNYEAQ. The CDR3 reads CASSARGEGYGYTF. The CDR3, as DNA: TGTGCCAGCAGCGCCCGGGGCGAGGGCTATGGCTACACCTTC.

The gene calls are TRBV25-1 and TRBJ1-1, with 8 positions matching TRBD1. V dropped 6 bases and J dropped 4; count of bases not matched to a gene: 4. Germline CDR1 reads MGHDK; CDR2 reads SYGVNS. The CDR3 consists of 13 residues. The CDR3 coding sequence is TGTGCCAGCAGGCAGGGGGCAGGCACTGAAGCTTTCTTT. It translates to CASRQGAGTEAFF. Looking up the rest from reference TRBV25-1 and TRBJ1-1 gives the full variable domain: EADIYQTPRYLVIGTGKKITLECSQTMGHDKMYWYQQDPGMELHLIHYSYGVNSTEKGDLSSESTVSRIRTEHFPLTLESARPSHTSQYLCASRQGAGTEAFFGQGTRLTVV.

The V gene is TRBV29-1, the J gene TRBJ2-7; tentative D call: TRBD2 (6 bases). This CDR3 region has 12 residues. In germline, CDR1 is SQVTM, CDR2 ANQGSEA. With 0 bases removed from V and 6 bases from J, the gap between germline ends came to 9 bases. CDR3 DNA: TGCAGCGTTGAAGAGGGGGGACTCGAGCAGTACTTC. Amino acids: CSVEEGGLEQYF.

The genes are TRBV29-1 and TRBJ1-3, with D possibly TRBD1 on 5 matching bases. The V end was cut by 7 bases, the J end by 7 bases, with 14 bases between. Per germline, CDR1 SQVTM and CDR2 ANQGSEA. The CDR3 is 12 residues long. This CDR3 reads CSAWGFRNTIYF. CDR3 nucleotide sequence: TGCAGCGCCTGGGGGTTTAGGAACACCATATATTTT.

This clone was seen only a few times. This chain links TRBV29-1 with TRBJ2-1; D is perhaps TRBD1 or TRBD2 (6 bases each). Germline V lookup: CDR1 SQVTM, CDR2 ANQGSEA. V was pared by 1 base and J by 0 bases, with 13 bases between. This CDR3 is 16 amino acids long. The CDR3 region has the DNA TGCAGCGTTGAAGGGGACGGGGGCGTCTCCTACAATGAGCAGTTCTTC. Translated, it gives CSVEGDGGVSYNEQFF.

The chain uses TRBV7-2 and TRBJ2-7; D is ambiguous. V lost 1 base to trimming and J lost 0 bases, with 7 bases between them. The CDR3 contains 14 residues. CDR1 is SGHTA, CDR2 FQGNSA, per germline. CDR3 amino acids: CASSLGRSSYEQYF. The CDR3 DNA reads TGTGCCAGCAGCTTAGGACGGAGCTCCTACGAGCAGTACTTC.

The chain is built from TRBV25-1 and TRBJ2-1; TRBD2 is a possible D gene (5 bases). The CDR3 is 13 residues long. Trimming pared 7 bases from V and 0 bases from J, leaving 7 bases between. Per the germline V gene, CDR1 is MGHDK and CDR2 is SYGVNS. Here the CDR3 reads CASTGSSYNEQFF. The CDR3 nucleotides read TGTGCCAGCACGGGGAGCTCCTACAATGAGCAGTTCTTC. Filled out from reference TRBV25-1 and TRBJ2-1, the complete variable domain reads EADIYQTPRYLVIGTGKKITLECSQTMGHDKMYWYQQDPGMELHLIHYSYGVNSTEKGDLSSESTVSRIRTEHFPLTLESARPSHTSQYLCASTGSSYNEQFFGPGTRLTVL.

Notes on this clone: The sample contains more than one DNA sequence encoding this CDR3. The CDR3 reads CASSVGFGTYEQYF. CDR3 nucleotides: TGTGCCAGCAGCGTGGGGTTTGGAACCTACGAGCAGTACTTC. The chain is built from TRBV9 and TRBJ2-7; D unresolved. This CDR3 is 14 amino acids long. The V and J ends lost 2 bases and 2 bases respectively, with 11 bases between them. CDR1 SGDLS and CDR2 YYNGEE come from the germline V gene.

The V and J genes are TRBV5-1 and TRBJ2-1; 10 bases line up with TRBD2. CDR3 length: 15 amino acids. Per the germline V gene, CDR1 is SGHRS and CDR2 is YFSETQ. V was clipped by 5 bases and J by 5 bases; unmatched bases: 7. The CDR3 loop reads CASSLSGGSHNEQFF. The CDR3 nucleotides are TGCGCCAGCAGTCTTAGCGGGGGGAGCCACAATGAGCAGTTCTTC. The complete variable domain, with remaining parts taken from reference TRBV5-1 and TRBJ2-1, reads KAGVTQTPRYLIKTRGQQVTLSCSPISGHRSVSWYQQTPGQGLQFLFEYFSETQRNKGNFPGRFSGRQFSNSRSEMNVSTLELGDSALYLCASSLSGGSHNEQFFGPGTRLTVL.

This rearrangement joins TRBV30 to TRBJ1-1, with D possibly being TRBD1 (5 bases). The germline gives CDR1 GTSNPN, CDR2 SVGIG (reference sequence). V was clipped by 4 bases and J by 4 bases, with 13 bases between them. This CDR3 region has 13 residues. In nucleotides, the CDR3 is TGTGCCTGGATCCCCGGGGGAGCCACTGAAGCTTTCTTT. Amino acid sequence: CAWIPGGATEAFF.

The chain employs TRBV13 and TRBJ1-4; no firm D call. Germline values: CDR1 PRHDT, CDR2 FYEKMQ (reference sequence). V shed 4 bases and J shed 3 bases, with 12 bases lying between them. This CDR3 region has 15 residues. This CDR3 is CASSSGPKPNEKLFF. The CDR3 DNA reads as TGTGCCAGCAGCTCAGGACCGAAGCCTAATGAAAAACTGTTTTTT.

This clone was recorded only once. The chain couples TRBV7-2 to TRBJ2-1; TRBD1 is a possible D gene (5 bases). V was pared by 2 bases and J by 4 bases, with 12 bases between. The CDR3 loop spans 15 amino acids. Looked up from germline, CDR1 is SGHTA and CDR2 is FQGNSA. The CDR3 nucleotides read TGTGCCAGCAGCTTACGGCAGGGAACTTACAATGAGCAGTTCTTC. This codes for CASSLRQGTYNEQFF.

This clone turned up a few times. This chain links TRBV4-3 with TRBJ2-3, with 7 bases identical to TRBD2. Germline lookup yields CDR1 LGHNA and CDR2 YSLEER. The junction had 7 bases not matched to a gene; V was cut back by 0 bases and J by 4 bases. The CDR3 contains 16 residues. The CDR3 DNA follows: TGCGCCAGCAGCCAAGATCTAAGCGGGGTGGCAGATACGCAGTATTTT. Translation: CASSQDLSGVADTQYF.

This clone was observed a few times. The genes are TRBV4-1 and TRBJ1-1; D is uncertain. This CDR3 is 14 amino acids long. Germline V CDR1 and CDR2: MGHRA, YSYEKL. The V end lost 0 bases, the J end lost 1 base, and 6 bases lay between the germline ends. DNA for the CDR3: TGCGCCAGCAGCCAAGAACGGGGGAACACTGAAGCTTTCTTT. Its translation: CASSQERGNTEAFF.

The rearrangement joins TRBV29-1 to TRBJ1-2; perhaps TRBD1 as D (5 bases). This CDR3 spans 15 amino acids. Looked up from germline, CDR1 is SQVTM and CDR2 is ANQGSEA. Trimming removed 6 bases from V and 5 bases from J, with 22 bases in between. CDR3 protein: CSVWAGKGHGYGYTF. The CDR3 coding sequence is TGCAGCGTGTGGGCAGGGAAGGGTCACGGGTATGGCTACACCTTC.